This TCR beta chain was documented in a study of Ad26.COV2.S vaccination and SARS-CoV-2 variants. Assay: immunoSEQ multiplex PCR; the TCRdb copy retains only in-frame clones and omits some. The top ten hold around 4.2% of the sample, which has about 470,000 clones, less than 95% seen once. Trimming left V 2 bases short and J 6 bases short, with 7 bases between. This CDR3 spans 13 amino acids. CDR1 is KGHDR, CDR2 SFDVKD, per germline. Treatment given: some 20 received Ad26.COV2.S at low or high dose, single or two shots; about five received placebo; per-sample allocation not given. Specimens were obtained on day 63 following the first vaccine or placebo injection. Whoever gave the sample was an adult aged 18-55 years in Boston. Turning to this clone: Its antigen is still unknown.

Findings of the study overall: The study found higher spike-specific TCR breadth in vaccine than placebo recipients.

This TCR came from a person between 18 and 65 years old who received the Ad26.COV2.S COVID-19 vaccine or a placebo. The chain uses TRBV24-1 and TRBJ2-1; D unclear. The sample in question was peripheral blood, obtained in a trial of Ad26.COV2.S vaccine versus placebo. In nucleotides, the CDR3 is TGTGCCACCAGTGATTATCCTTCCAATGAGCAGTTCTTC. Its translation is CATSDYPSNEQFF.